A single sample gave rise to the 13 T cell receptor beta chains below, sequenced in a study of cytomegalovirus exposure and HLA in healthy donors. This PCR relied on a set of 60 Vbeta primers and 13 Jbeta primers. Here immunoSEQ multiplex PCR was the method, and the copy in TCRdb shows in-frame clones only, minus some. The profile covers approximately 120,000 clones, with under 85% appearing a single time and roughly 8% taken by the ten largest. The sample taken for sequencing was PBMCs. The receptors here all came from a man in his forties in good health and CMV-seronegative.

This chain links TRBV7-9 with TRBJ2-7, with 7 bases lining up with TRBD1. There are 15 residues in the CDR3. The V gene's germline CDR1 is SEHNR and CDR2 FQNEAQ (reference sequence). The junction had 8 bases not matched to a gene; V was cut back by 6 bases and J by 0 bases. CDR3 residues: CASRGDSFFSYEQYF. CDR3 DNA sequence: TGTGCCAGCAGGGGGGACAGCTTCTTCTCCTACGAGCAGTACTTC.

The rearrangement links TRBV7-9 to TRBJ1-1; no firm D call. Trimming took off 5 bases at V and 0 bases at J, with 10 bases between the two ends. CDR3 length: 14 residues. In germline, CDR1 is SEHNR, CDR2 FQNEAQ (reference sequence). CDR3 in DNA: TGTGCCAGCAGCGAGGATGCTATGAACACTGAAGCTTTCTTT. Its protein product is CASSEDAMNTEAFF.

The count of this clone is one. The CDR3 region is CASSVRDSINLREKLFF. Here the CDR3 DNA reads TGTGCCAGCAGTGTCCGGGACAGTATTAACCTTCGAGAAAAACTGTTTTTT. The chain recombines TRBV25-1 with TRBJ1-4; 7 bases align to TRBD1. V dropped 4 bases and J dropped 8; count of bases not matched to a gene: 16. This CDR3 comprises 17 residues. Germline CDR1 reads MGHDK; CDR2 reads SYGVNS.

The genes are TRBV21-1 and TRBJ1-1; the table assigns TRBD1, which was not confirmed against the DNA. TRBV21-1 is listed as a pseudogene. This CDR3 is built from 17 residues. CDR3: CASSKEGAWVLNTEAFF. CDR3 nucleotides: TGTGCCAGCAGCAAAGAGGGGGCGTGGGTATTGAACACTGAAGCTTTCTTT.

The CDR3 reads CASSSGQGETQYF. The CDR3 region has the DNA TGCGCCAGCAGCTCTGGACAGGGAGAGACCCAGTACTTC. V gene TRBV5-1 combines with J gene TRBJ2-5; TRBD1 aligns across 8 bases. This CDR3 is built from 13 residues. Germline V gives CDR1 SGHRS, CDR2 YFSETQ. The trim removed 3 bases at V and 4 bases at J, leaving 2 bases unmatched.

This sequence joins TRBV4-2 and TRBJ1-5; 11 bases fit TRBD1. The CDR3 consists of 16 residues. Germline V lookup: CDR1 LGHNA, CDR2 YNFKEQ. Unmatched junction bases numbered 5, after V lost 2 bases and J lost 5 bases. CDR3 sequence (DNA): TGTGCCAGCAGCCAAACGGTGGGACAGGGGGATCAGCCCCAGCATTTT. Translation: CASSQTVGQGDQPQHF.

The DNA for the CDR3 is TGTGCCTGGAGTGTATACAGGAAAGGGAACACTGAAGCTTTCTTT. It specifies CAWSVYRKGNTEAFF. This chain connects TRBV30 to TRBJ1-1; possibly TRBD1 for D (5 bases). Germline CDR1 and CDR2: GTSNPN and SVGIG (reference sequence). This CDR3 comprises 15 residues. Trimming left V 0 bases short and J 1 base short, with 12 bases between.

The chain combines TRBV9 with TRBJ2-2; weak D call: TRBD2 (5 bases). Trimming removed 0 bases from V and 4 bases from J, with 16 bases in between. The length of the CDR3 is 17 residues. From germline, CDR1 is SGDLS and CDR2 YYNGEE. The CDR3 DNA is TGTGCCAGCAGCGTAGCTACGTGGAGAGGGTCCACCGGGGAGCTGTTTTTT. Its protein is CASSVATWRGSTGELFF.

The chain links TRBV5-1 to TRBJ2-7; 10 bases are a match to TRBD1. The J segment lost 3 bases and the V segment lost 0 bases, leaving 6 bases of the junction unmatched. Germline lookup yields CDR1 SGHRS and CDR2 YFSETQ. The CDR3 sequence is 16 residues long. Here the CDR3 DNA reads TGCGCCAGCAGCTTGGGGGGCCGGGACAGGGGCTACGAGCAGTACTTC. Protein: CASSLGGRDRGYEQYF.

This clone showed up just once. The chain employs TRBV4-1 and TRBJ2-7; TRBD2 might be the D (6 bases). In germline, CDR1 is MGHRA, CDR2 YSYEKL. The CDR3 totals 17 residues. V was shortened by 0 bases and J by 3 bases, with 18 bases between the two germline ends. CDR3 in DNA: TGCGCCAGCAGCCAAGATTCCCCCTTCGGGGGAGACTACGAGCAGTACTTC. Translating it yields CASSQDSPFGGDYEQYF.

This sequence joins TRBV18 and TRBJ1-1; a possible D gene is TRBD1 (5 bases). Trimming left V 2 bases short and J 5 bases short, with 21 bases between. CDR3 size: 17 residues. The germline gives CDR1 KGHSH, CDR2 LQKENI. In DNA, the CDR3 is TGTGCCAGCTCACCAGTCGGTTCGGGCAGGGATCAAACTGAAGCTTTCTTT. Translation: CASSPVGSGRDQTEAFF. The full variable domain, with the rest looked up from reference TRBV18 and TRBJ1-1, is NAGVMQNPRHLVRRRGQEARLRCSPMKGHSHVYWYRQLPEEGLKFMVYLQKENIIDESGMPKERFSAEFPKEGPSILRIQQVVRGDSAAYFCASSPVGSGRDQTEAFFGQGTRLTVV.

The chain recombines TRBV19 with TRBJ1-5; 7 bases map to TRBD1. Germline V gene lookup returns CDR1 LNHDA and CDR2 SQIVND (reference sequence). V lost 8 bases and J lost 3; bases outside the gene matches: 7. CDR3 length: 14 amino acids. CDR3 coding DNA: TGTGCCAGTGGCCCACAGGGGTTCAATCAGCCCCAGCATTTT. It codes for CASGPQGFNQPQHF.

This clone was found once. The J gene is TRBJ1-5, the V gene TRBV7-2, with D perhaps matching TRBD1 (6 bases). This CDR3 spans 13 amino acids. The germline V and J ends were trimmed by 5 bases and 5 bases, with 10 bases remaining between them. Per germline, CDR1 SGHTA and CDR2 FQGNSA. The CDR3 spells CASSPGQYQPQHF. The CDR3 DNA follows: TGTGCCAGCAGCCCAGGACAGTATCAGCCCCAGCATTTT.